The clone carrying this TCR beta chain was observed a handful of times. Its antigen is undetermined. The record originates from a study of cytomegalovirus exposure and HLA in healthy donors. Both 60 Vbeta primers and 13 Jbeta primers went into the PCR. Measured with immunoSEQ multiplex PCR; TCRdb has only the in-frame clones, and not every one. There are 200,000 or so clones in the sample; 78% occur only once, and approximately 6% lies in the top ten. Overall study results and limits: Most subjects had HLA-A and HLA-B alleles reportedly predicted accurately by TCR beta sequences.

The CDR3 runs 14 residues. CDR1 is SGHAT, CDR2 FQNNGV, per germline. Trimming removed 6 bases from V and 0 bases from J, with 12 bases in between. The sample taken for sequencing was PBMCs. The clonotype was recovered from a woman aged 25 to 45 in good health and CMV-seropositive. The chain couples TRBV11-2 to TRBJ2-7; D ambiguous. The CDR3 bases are TGTGCCAGCAGGACGCAGGTCCTCTCCTACGAGCAGTACTTC. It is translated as CASRTQVLSYEQYF.